Presented here are 8 T cell receptor beta chains from one specimen sequenced in a study of blood T cell repertoires in COVID-19. Sequencing used immunoSEQ multiplex PCR; TCRdb keeps in-frame clones, though not all of them. The data show some 130,000 clones, about 88% seen once. Sequenced sample: peripheral blood. The receptor source for this set is a man aged 55 to 70 with COVID-19, enrolled during active disease.

The CDR3 nucleotides read TGTGCCAGCAGTTTATCAGGGTATAGCAATCAGCCCCAGCATTTT. Translating it yields CASSLSGYSNQPQHF. This chain connects TRBV28 to TRBJ1-5, with D maybe TRBD1 (5 bases). The CDR3 length is 15 residues. Trimming stripped 1 base from V and 0 bases from J, with 7 bases between. Per germline, CDR1 MDHEN and CDR2 SYDVKM. Complete variable domain (other parts from reference TRBV28 and TRBJ1-5): DVKVTQSSRYLVKRTGEKVFLECVQDMDHENMFWYRQDPGLGLRLIYFSYDVKMKEKGDIPEGYSVSREKKERFSLILESASTNQTSMYLCASSLSGYSNQPQHFGDGTRLSIL.

V usage is TRBV19 and J usage is TRBJ2-5, with 11 nucleotides matching TRBD2. V trimming: 5 bases; J trimming: 5 bases; junction bases outside the gene matches: 7. The length of the CDR3 is 15 residues. Germline loops: CDR1 LNHDA, CDR2 SQIVND (reference sequence). CDR3 protein: CASSALLAGVETQYF. DNA of the CDR3: TGTGCCAGTAGTGCCCTACTAGCGGGAGTGGAGACCCAGTACTTC. Full variable domain (rest looked up from reference TRBV19 and TRBJ2-5): DGGITQSPKYLFRKEGQNVTLSCEQNLNHDAMYWYRQDPGQGLRLIYYSQIVNDFQKGDIAEGYSVSREKKESFPLTVTSAQKNPTAFYLCASSALLAGVETQYFGPGTRLLVL.

This clone was observed a few times. The J gene is TRBJ1-5, the V gene TRBV4-1, with D possibly TRBD1 on 6 matching bases. This CDR3 has 15 amino acids. V lost 8 bases to trimming and J lost 0 bases, with 14 bases between them. The germline V gene has CDR1 MGHRA and CDR2 YSYEKL. DNA for the CDR3: TGCGCCAGCGGGGGCACACTTTATAGCAATCAGCCCCAGCATTTT. This gives the protein CASGGTLYSNQPQHF.

The rearrangement links TRBV15 to TRBJ1-1, with D tentatively TRBD1 (5 bases). Germline-derived CDR1 and CDR2 are LNHNV and YYDKDF (reference sequence). V shed 2 bases and J shed 5 bases, with 15 bases lying between them. The CDR3 sequence is 15 residues long. This CDR3 is CATSRLITPGTEAFF. The CDR3 coding sequence is TGTGCCACCAGCAGATTGATAACTCCAGGGACTGAAGCTTTCTTT.

This sequence joins TRBV27 and TRBJ2-7; tentative D call: TRBD2 (5 bases). Germline CDR1 and CDR2: MNHEY and SMNVEV (reference sequence). The CDR3 contains 15 residues. The V end was cut by 2 bases, the J end by 2 bases, with 13 bases between. DNA for the CDR3: TGTGCCAGCAGTTTACTTGGAGACGGGACCTACGAGCAGTACTTC. Amino acids: CASSLLGDGTYEQYF.

J is TRBJ1-2 and V is TRBV6-5; possible D gene TRBD1, 6 bases. CDR3 length: 13 residues. Germline V gene sequence: CDR1 MNHEY, CDR2 SVGAGI. Trimming left V 7 bases short and J 2 bases short, with 11 bases between. CDR3 protein: CASKQGPNYGYTF. The CDR3 nucleotides are TGTGCCAGCAAACAGGGCCCGAACTATGGCTACACCTTC.

This rearrangement joins TRBV5-1 to TRBJ1-1, with a tentative D call TRBD1 (6 bases). Germline CDR1 is SGHRS and CDR2 is YFSETQ. This CDR3 is built from 13 residues. Trimming stripped 4 bases from V and 3 bases from J, with 10 bases between. The CDR3 bases are TGCGCCAGCAGCCCGGACAGTGACACTGAAGCTTTCTTT. The encoded protein is CASSPDSDTEAFF.

This clone was detected only once. CDR3 protein: CASSDSGDRGTGELFF. The CDR3 region has the DNA TGTGCCAGCAGTGACTCCGGTGACAGGGGCACCGGGGAGCTGTTTTTT. V and J are TRBV6-4 and TRBJ2-2, with 8 bases matching TRBD1. Germline V CDR1 and CDR2: MRHNA, SNTAGT. V was clipped by 0 bases and J by 4 bases; unmatched bases: 4. The CDR3 is 16 residues long.